This T cell receptor beta chain was sequenced during a study of blood T cell repertoires in COVID-19. In the study overall: COVID-19 samples from acute and convalescent phases originated in the United States, Italy and Spain.

This table comes from immunoSEQ multiplex PCR, and its TCRdb copy is limited to in-frame clones, with some not included. The profile covers over 70,000 clones, with approximately 78% appearing a single time and about 10% taken by the ten largest. The CDR3 is made up of 13 amino acids. Germline assignment: CDR1 LGHDT and CDR2 YNNKEL (reference sequence). J gave up 5 bases and V 6 bases, and 4 bases lay outside the gene matches. The sample was peripheral blood. V usage is TRBV3-1 (or the pseudogene TRBV3-2) and J usage is TRBJ2-3, with 8 bases that match TRBD1. The sequence derives from a man in his 60s with acute or convalescent COVID-19. As DNA, the CDR3 is TGTGCCAGCAGGAGACAGGGGTTAGATACGCAGTATTTT. This gives the protein CASRRQGLDTQYF.